This T cell receptor (beta chain) was documented in a study of cytomegalovirus exposure and HLA in healthy donors. Per germline, CDR1 DFQATT and CDR2 SNEGSKA (reference sequence). The CDR3 sequence is 11 residues long. J was trimmed by 9 bases and V by 4 bases; bases with no gene match: 2. The PCR contained 60 Vbeta and 13 Jbeta primers. TCRdb keeps only in-frame clones here, not all; method: immunoSEQ multiplex PCR. This sample yields over 120,000 clones, of which approximately 82% are seen a single time; about 1.5% belongs to the top ten. The specimen sequenced was PBMCs. The chain has TRBV20-1 and TRBJ2-1; TRBD1 matches 8 bases. This receptor was identified in a man under 40 in good health and CMV-seropositive. DNA for the CDR3: TGCAGTGCTACCAGGGGGCCTGAGCAGTTCTTC. Its translation is CSATRGPEQFF.